This TCR beta chain is drawn from a study of shared clonotypes between healthy human individuals. Study background: Every donor yielded three CD4 naive, three CD4 memory, two CD8 naive and one CD8 memory plate. Study-wide findings and caveats: The authors expected sequencing depth to affect clonotype sharing among donors.

The table came from immunoSEQ multiplex PCR; TCRdb's copy has only in-frame clones and leaves some out. The sample holds 110,000 or so clones, around two thirds seen once. Concerning this clone itself: The antigen is not known.

Germline V gives CDR1 SGHAT, CDR2 FQNNGV. This CDR3 comprises 13 residues. The germline V and J ends were trimmed by 4 bases and 4 bases, with 10 bases remaining between them. This rearrangement joins TRBV11-2 to TRBJ1-2; D not resolved. The sequenced material came from memory CD8+ T cells sorted from blood. Subset specified: CD45RO+ cells pooled with CCR7-negative TemRA cells. The receptor's source is a woman aged 25-40 years in good health. The CDR3 DNA is TGTGCCAGCAGCTGGAGAGGACGCTATGGCTACACCTTC. Translated: CASSWRGRYGYTF.